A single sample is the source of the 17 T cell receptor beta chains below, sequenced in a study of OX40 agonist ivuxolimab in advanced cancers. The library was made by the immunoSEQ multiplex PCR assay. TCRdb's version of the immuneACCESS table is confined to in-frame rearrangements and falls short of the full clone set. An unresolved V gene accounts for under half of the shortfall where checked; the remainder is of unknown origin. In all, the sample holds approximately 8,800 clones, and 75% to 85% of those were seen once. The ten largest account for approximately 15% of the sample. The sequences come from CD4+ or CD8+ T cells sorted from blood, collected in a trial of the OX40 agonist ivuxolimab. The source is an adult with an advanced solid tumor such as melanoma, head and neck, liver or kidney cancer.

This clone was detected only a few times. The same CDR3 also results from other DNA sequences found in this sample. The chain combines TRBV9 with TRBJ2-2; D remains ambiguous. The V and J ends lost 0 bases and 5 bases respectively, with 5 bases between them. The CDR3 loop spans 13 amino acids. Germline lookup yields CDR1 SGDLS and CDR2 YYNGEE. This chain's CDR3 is CASSVEGTGELFF. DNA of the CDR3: TGTGCCAGCAGCGTAGAAGGGACCGGGGAGCTGTTTTTT.

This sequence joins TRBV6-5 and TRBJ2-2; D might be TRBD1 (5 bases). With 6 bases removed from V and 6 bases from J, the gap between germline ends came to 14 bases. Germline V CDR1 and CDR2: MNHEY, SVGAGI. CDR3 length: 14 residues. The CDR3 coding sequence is TGTGCCAGCAGATATCAGGGTTTCGCCGGGGAGCTGTTTTTT. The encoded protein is CASRYQGFAGELFF.

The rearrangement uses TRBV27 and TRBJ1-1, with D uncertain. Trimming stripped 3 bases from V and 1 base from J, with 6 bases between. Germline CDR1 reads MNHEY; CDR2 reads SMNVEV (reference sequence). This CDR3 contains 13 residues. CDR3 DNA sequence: TGTGCCAGCAGTTTTCGGCCGAACACTGAAGCTTTCTTT. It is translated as CASSFRPNTEAFF.

Here the CDR3 reads CASSYLGRGTGELFF. CDR3 DNA: TGTGCCAGCAGTTACTTGGGTCGGGGCACCGGGGAGCTGTTTTTT. V is TRBV6-6 and J is TRBJ2-2; D might be TRBD2 (5 bases). V was pared by 1 base and J by 4 bases, with 10 bases between. This CDR3 is built from 15 residues. Looked up from germline, CDR1 is MNHNY and CDR2 is SVGAGI (reference sequence).

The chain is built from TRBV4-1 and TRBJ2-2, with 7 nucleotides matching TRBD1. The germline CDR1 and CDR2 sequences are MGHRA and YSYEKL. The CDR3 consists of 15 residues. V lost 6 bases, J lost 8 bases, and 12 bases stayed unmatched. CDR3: CASRYPGQFTGELFF. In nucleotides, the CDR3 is TGCGCCAGCAGGTACCCGGGACAGTTCACTGGGGAGCTGTTTTTT.

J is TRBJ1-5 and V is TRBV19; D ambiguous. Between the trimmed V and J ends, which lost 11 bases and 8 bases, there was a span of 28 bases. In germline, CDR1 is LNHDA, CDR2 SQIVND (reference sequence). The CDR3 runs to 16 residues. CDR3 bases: TGTGCCGCCAGTAGTATAGGTCCGGACCACCTGGAGCCCCAGCATTTT. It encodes CAASSIGPDHLEPQHF.

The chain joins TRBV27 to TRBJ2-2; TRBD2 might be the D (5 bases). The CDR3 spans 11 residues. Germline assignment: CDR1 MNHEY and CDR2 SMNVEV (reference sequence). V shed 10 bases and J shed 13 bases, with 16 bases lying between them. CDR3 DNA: TGTGCCACTAAAAGAAGGGAGTGGCTGTTTTTT. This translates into CATKRREWLFF.

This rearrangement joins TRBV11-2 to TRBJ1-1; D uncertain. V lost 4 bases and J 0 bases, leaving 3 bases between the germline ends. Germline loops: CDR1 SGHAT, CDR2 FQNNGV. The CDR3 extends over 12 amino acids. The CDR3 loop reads CASSSVNTEAFF. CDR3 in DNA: TGTGCCAGCAGCTCAGTGAACACTGAAGCTTTCTTT.

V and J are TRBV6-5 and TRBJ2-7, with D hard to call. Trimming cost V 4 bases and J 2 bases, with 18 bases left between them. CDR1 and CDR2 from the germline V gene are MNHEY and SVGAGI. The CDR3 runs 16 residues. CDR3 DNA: TGTGCCAGCAGTTCCGATCGTCTCTCTAGAACCTACGAGCAGTACTTC. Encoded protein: CASSSDRLSRTYEQYF.

The CDR3 spells CASSLGAGAGTEAFF. In DNA, the CDR3 is TGTGCCAGCAGCTTAGGCGCGGGGGCTGGCACTGAAGCTTTCTTT. The chain joins TRBV7-3 to TRBJ1-1; tentative D call: TRBD1 (6 bases). The germline V gene has CDR1 SGHTA and CDR2 FQGTGA. CDR3 length: 15 residues. Between the trimmed V and J ends, which lost 2 bases and 4 bases, there was a span of 14 bases.

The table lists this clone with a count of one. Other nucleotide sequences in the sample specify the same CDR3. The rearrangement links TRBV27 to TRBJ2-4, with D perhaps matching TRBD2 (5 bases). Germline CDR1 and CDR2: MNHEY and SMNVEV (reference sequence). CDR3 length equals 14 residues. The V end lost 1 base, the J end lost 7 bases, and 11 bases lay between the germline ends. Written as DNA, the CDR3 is TGTGCCAGCAGTTTATGGGGTGGCGGGAACATTCAGTACTTC. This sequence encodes CASSLWGGGNIQYF.

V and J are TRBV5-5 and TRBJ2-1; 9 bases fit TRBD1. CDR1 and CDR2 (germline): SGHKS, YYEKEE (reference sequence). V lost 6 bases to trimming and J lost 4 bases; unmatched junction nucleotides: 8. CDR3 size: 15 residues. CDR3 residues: CASISTGQGYNEQFF. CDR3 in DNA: TGTGCCAGCATTTCTACGGGACAGGGTTACAATGAGCAGTTCTTC. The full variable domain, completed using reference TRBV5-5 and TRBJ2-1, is DAGVTQSPTHLIKTRGQQVTLRCSPISGHKSVSWYQQVLGQGPQFIFQYYEKEERGRGNFPDRFSARQFPNYSSELNVNALLLGDSALYLCASISTGQGYNEQFFGPGTRLTVL.

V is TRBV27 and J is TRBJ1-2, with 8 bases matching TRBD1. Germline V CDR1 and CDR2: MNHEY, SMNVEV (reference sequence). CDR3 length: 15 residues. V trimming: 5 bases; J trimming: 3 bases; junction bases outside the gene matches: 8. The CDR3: CASSNKTGAYYGYTF. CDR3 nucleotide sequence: TGTGCCAGCAGTAATAAGACAGGGGCTTACTATGGCTACACCTTC.

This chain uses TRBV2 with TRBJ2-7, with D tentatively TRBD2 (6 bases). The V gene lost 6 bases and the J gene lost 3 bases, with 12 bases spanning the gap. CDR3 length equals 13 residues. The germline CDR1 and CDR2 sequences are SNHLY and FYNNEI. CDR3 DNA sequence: TGTGCCAGCAGAGTTGTAGCGGACTACGAGCAGTACTTC. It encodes CASRVVADYEQYF.

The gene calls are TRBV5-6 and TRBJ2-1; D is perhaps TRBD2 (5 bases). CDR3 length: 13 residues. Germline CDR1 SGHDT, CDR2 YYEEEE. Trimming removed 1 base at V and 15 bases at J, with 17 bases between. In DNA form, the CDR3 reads TGTGCCAGCAGCTTGCGTGATCTAGCATTAGGGTTCTTC. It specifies CASSLRDLALGFF.

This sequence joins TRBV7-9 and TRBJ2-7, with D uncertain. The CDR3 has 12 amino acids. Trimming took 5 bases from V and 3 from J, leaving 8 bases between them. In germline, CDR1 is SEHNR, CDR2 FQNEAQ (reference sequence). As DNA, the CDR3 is TGTGCCAGCAGCCCTGCCTTCTACGAGCAGTACTTC. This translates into CASSPAFYEQYF.

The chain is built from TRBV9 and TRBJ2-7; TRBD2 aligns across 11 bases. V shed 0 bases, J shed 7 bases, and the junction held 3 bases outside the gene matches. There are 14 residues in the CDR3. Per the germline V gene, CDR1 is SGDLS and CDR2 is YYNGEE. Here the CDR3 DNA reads TGTGCCAGCAGCGTAGATGGACTAGCGGGTGAGCAGTACTTC. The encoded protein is CASSVDGLAGEQYF.